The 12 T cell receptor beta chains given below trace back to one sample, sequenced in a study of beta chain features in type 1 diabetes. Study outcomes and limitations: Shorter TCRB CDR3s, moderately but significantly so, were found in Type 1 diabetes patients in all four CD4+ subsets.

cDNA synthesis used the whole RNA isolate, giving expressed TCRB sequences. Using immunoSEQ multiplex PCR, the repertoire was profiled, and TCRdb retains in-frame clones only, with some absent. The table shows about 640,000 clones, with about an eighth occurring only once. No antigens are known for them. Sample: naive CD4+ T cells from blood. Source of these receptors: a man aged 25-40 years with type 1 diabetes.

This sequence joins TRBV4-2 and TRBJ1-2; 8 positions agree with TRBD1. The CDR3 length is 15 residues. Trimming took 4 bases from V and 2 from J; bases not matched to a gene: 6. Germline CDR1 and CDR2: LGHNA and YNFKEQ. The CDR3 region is CASSRGQGGNYGYTF. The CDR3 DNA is TGTGCCAGCAGCCGAGGACAGGGCGGGAACTATGGCTACACCTTC.

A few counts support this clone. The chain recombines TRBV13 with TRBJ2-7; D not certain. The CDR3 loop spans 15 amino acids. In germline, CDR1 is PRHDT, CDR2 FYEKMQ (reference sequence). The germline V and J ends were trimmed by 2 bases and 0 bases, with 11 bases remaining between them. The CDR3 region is CASSLNGRTSYEQYF. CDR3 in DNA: TGTGCCAGCAGCTTAAACGGCAGGACCTCCTACGAGCAGTACTTC. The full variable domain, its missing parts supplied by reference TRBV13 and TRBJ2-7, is AAGVIQSPRHLIKEKRETATLKCYPIPRHDTVYWYQQGPGQDPQFLISFYEKMQSDKGSIPDRFSAQQFSDYHSELNMSSLELGDSALYFCASSLNGRTSYEQYFGPGTRLTVT.

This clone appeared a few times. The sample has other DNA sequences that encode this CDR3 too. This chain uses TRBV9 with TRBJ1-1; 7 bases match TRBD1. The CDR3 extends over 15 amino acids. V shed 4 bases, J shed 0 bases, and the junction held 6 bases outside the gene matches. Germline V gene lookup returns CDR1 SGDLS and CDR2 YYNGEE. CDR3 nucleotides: TGTGCCAGCAGCCCACGACAGGGAATGAACACTGAAGCTTTCTTT. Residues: CASSPRQGMNTEAFF.

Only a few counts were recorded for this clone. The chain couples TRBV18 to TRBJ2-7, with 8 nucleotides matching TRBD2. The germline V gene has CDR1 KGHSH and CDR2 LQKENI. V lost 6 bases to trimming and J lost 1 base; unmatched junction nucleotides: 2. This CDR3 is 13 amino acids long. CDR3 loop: CASSTSGSYEQYF. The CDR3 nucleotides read TGTGCCAGCTCTACTAGCGGTTCCTACGAGCAGTACTTC.

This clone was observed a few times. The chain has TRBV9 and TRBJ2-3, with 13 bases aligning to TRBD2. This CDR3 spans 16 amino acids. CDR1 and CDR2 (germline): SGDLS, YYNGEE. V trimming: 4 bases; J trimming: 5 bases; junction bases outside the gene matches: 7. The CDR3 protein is CASSLAGTSGEDTQYF. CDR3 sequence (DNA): TGTGCCAGCAGCCTAGCAGGGACTAGCGGGGAAGATACGCAGTATTTT.

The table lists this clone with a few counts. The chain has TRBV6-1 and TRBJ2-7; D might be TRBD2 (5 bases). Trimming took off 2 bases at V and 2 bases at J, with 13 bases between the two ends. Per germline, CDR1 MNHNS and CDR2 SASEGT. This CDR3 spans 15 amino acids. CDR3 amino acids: CASSETRKPAYEQYF. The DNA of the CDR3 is TGTGCCAGCAGTGAAACTAGGAAACCCGCCTACGAGCAGTACTTC.

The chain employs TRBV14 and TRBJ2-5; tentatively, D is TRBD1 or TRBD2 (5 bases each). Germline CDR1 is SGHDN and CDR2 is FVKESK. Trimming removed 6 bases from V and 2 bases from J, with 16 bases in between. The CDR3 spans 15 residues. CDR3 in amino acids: CASRPSSEGQETQYF. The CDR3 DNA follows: TGTGCCAGCAGGCCCTCTTCCGAGGGGCAAGAGACCCAGTACTTC.

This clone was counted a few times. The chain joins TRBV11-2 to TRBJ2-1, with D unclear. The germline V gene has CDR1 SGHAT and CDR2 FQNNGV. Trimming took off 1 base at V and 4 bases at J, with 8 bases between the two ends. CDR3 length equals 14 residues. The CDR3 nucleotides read TGTGCCAGCAGCTTAGGGTGGGTTTACAATGAGCAGTTCTTC. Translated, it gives CASSLGWVYNEQFF.

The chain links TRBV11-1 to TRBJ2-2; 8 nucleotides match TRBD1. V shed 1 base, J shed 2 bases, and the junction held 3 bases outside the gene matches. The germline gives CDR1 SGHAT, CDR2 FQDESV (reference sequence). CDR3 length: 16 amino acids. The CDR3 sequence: CASSLVPGGNTGELFF. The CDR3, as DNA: TGTGCCAGCAGCTTAGTCCCAGGGGGCAACACCGGGGAGCTGTTTTTT.

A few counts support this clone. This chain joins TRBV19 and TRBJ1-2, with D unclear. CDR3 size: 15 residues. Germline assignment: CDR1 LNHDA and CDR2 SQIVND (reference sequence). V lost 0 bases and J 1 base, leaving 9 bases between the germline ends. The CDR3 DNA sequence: TGTGCCAGTAGTATAGATCTGAGAGTTAACTATGGCTACACCTTC. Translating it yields CASSIDLRVNYGYTF.

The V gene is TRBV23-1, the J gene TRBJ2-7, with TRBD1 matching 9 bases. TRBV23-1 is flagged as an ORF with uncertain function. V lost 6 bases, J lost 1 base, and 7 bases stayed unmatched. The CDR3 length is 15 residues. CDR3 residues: CASRPDRGRSYEQYF. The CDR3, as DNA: TGCGCCAGCAGGCCCGACAGGGGGAGGTCCTACGAGCAGTACTTC.

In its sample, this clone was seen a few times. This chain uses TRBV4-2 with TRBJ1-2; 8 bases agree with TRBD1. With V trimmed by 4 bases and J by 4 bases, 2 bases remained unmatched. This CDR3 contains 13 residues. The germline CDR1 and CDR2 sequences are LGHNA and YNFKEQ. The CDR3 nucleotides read TGTGCCAGCAGCCTGGACAGGGTCTATGGCTACACCTTC. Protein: CASSLDRVYGYTF.